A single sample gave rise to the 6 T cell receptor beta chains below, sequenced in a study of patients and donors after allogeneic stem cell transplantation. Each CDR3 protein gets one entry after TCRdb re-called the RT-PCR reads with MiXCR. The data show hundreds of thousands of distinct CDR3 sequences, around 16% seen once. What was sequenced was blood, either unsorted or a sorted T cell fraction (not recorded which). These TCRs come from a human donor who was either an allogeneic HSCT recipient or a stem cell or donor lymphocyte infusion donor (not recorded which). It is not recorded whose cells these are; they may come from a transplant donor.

The CDR3: CASSSGPLNQETQYF. The CDR3, as DNA: TGTGCCAGCAGCTCTGGTCCGCTAAACCAAGAGACCCAGTACTTC. The chain combines TRBV5-5 with TRBJ2-5, with no clear D. Germline assignment: CDR1 SGHKS and CDR2 YYEKEE (reference sequence). The CDR3 covers 15 residues. V was cut by 3 bases and J by 0 bases, with 12 bases left in between.

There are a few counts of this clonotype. CDR3 DNA: TGCGCCAGCAGCTTGGACGGCGGGTCTTTCTCCCTTCAAGAGACCCAGTACTTC. Its translation: CASSLDGGSFSLQETQYF. J is TRBJ2-5 and V is TRBV5-1; perhaps TRBD2 as D (5 bases). The germline CDR1 and CDR2 sequences are SGHRS and YFSETQ. Trimming stripped 0 bases from V and 2 bases from J, with 20 bases between. CDR3 length: 18 residues. Complete variable domain (other parts from reference TRBV5-1 and TRBJ2-5): KAGVTQTPRYLIKTRGQQVTLSCSPISGHRSVSWYQQTPGQGLQFLFEYFSETQRNKGNFPGRFSGRQFSNSRSEMNVSTLELGDSALYLCASSLDGGSFSLQETQYFGPGTRLLVL.

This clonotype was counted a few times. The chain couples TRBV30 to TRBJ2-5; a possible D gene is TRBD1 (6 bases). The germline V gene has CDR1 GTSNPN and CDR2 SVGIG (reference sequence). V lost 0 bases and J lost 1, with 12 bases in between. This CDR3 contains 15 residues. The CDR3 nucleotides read TGTGCCTGGAGTGTACTCAGGGGCTTCCAAGAGACCCAGTACTTC. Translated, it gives CAWSVLRGFQETQYF.

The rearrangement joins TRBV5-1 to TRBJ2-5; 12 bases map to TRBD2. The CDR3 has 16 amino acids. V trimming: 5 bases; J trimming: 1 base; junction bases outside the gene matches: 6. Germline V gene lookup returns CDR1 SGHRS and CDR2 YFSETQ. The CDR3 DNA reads TGCGCCAGCAGTCACCCACTAGCGGGAGGCCAAGAGACCCAGTACTTC. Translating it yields CASSHPLAGGQETQYF.

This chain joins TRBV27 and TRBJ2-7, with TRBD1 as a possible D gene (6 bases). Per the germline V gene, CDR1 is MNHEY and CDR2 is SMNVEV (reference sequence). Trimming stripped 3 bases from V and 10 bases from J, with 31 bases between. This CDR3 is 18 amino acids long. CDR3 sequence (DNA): TGTGCCAGCAGTTTGTTCTTAGAGCCAGGGGAAGGGCAACGGTTCCAGTACTTC. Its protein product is CASSLFLEPGEGQRFQYF.

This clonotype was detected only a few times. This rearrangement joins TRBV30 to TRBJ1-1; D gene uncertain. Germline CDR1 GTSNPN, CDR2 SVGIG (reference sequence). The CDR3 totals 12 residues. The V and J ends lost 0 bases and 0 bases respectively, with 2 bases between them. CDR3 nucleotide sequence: TGTGCCTGGAGTGTACTGAACACTGAAGCTTTCTTT. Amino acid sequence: CAWSVLNTEAFF.